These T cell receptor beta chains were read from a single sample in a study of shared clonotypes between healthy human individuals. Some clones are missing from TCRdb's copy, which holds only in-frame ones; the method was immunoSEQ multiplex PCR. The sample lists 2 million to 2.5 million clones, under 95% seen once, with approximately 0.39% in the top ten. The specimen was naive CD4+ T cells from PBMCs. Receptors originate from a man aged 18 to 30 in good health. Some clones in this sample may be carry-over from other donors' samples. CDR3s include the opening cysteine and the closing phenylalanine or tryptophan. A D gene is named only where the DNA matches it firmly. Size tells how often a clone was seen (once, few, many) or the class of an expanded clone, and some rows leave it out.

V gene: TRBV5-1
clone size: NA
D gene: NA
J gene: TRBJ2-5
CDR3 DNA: TGCGCCAGCAGCGGCCTAGCTCAAGGAGAGACCCAGTACTTC
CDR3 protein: CASSGLAQGETQYF

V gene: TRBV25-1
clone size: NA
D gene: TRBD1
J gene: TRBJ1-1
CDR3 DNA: TGTGCCAGCAGTCCCTGGACAGGGGGTAGTGGGGACACTGAAGCTTTCTTT
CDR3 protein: CASSPWTGGSGDTEAFF

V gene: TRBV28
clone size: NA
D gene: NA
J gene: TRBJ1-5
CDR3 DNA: TGTGCCAGCAGTTTAAGCGGGGGCCGGGGCAATCAGCCCCAGCATTTT
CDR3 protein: CASSLSGGRGNQPQHF

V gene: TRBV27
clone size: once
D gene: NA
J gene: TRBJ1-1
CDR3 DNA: TGTGCCAGCAGTTTAGGCCCGGGAGGAACCACTGAAGCTTTCTTT
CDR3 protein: CASSLGPGGTTEAFF

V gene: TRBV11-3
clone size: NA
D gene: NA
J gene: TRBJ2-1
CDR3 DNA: TGTGCCAGCAGCTTTGGAGAATACAATGAGCAGTTCTTC
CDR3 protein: CASSFGEYNEQFF

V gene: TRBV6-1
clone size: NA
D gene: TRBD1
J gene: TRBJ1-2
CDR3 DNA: TGTGCCAGCAGTGAATCGGGGGGACAGGGCAACTATGGCTACACCTTC
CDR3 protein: CASSESGGQGNYGYTF

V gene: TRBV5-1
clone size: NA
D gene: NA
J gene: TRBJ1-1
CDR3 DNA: TGCGCCAGCAGCGAGGACACTGTGAACACTGAAGCTTTCTTT
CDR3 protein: CASSEDTVNTEAFF

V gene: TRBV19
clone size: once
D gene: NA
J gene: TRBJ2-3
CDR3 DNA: TGTGCCAGTAGTATGACTGGCAGCACAGATACGCAGTATTTT
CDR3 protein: CASSMTGSTDTQYF

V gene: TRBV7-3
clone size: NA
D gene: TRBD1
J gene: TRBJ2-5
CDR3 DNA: TGTGCCAGCAGGGGACAGGGGGCAGCGGAGACCCAGTACTTC
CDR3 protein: CASRGQGAAETQYF

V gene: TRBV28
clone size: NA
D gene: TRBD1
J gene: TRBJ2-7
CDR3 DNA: TGTGCCAGCAGACACGACAGGGGGTCCTACGAGCAGTACTTC
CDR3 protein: CASRHDRGSYEQYF

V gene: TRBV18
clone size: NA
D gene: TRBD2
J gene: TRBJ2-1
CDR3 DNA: TGTGCCAGCTCAGCGGGACTAGCGGCTCTCAATGAGCAGTTCTTC
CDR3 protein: CASSAGLAALNEQFF

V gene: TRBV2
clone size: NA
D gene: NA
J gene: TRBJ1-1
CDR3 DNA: TGTGCCAGCAGAGGGGAGGGGCCCCTGGGAGCTTTCTTT
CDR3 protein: CASRGEGPLGAFF

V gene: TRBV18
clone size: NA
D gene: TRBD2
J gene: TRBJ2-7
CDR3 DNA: TGTGCCAGCTCACCAGGGAGCGGGAGCTCCTACGAGCAGTACTTC
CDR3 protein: CASSPGSGSSYEQYF

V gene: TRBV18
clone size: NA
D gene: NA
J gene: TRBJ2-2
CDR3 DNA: TGTGCCAGCTCACCCACCGGGGAGCTGTTTTTT
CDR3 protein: CASSPTGELFF

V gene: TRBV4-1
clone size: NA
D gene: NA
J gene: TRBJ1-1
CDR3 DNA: TGCGCCAGCAGCCAAGATTTTCGAGGAACCGAAGCTTTCTTT
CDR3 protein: CASSQDFRGTEAFF

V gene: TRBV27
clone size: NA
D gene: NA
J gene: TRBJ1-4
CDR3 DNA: TGTGCCAGCAGTTTGCGCCTGCCCAGGGAGTATAATGAAAAACTGTTTTTT
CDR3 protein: CASSLRLPREYNEKLFF

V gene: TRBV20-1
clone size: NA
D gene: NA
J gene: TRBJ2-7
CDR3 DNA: TGCAGTGCCGACTCAGGGTACGAGCAGTACTTC
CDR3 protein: CSADSGYEQYF

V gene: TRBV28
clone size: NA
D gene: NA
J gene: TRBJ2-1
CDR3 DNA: TGTGCCCTTGAGGGGTCCTACAATGAGCAGTTCTTC
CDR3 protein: CALEGSYNEQFF

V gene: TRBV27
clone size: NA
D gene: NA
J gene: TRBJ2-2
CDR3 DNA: TGTGCCAGCAGTAGAGACAGGCCCCCCGGGGAGCTGTTTTTT
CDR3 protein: CASSRDRPPGELFF

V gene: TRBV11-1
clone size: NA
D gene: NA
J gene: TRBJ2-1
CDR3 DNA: TGTGCCAGCAGCTTCCACCGGGCGGTCCCCAATGAGCAGTTCTTC
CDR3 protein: CASSFHRAVPNEQFF

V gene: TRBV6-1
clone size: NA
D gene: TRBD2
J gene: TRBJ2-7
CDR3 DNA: TGTGCCAGCGCTCCGGGACTAGTTTCCTACGAGCAGTACTTC
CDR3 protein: CASAPGLVSYEQYF

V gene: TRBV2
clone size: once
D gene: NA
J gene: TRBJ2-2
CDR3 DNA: TGTGCCAGCAGGGCCGCCGGGCTAGGCACCGGGGAGCTGTTTTTT
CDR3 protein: CASRAAGLGTGELFF

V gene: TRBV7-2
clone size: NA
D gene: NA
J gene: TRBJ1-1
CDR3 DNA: TGTGCCAGCAGCTTACTGGCCTATGGGAACACTGAAGCTTTCTTT
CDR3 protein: CASSLLAYGNTEAFF

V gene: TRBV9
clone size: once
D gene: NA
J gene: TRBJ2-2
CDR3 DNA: TGTGCCAGCAGCCTTACAGGTAACACCGGGGAGCTGTTTTTT
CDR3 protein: CASSLTGNTGELFF

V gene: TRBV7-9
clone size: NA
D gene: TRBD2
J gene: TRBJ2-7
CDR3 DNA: TGTGCCAGCAGCTTATTAGGAGCGGGAGGGGGGTTCGAGCAGTACTTC
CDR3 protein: CASSLLGAGGGFEQYF

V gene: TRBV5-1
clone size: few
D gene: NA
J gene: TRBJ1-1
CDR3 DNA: TGCGCCAGCAGCTTGCAGGGACTGAGCACTGAAGCTTTCTTT
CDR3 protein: CASSLQGLSTEAFF

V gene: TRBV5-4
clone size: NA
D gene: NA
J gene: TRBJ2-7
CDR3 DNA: TGTGCCAGCAGCTCCGGGACATTTAGCTCCTACGAGCAGTACTTC
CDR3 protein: CASSSGTFSSYEQYF

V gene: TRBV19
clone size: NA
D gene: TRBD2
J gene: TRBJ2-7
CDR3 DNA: TGTGCCAGTAGTATGACCAGCGGGAGGTCCTACGAGCAGTACTTC
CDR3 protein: CASSMTSGRSYEQYF

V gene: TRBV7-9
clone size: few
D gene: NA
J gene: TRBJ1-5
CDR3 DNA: TGTGCCAGCAGCCCAGAAGGGGGTCCCAATCAGCCCCAGCATTTT
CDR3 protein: CASSPEGGPNQPQHF

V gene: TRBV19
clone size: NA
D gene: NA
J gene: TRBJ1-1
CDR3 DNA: TGTGCCAGTAGTGCCCCAGTAACGAAGCCTGAAGCTTTCTTT
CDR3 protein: CASSAPVTKPEAFF

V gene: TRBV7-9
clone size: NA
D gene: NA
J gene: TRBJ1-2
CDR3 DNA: TGTGCCAGCAGCTTAGAGGGTGGATATGGCTACACCTTC
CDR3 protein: CASSLEGGYGYTF

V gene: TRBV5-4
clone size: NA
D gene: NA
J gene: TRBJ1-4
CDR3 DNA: TGTGCCAGCTGTCGGGGAGGGGCCCTTGCTAATGAAAAACTGTTTTTT
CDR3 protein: CASCRGGALANEKLFF

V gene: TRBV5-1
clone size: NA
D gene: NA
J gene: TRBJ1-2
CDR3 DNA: TGCGCCAGCAGCTTGAATGCCCCTCCCAGGGCCTTC
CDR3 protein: CASSLNAPPRAF

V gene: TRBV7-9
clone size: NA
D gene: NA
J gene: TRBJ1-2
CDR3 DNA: TGTGCCAGCAGCCCTTTTCCCGCTCGCGCCGGAGGGACGGACTATGGCTACACCTTC
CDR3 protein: CASSPFPARAGGTDYGYTF

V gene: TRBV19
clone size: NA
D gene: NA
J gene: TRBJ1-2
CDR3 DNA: TGTGCCAGTAGCTGGACAGTGAAAAACTATGGCTACACCTTC
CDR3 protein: CASSWTVKNYGYTF

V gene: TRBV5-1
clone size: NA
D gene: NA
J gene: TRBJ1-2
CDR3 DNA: TGCGCCAGCAGCCAGGGGACCACTAACTATGGCTACACCTTC
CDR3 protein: CASSQGTTNYGYTF

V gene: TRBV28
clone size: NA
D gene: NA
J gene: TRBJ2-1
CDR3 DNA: TGTGCCAGCAGCTTACCTGGCTCGAGGGATGAGCAGTTCTTC
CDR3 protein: CASSLPGSRDEQFF

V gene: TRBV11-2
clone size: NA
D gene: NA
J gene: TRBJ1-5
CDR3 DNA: TGTGCCAGCAGCTTCGTCGCGGAGCAGCCCCAGCATTTT
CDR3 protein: CASSFVAEQPQHF

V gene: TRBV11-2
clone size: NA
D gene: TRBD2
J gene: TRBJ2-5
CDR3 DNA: TGTGCCAGCAGCTTAATGACTAGCAGGGAGACCCAGTACTTC
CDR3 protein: CASSLMTSRETQYF

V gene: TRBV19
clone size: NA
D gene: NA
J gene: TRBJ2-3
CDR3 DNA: TGTGCCAGTAGTATCCGTGGCAGGGGAACAGATACGCAGTATTTT
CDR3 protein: CASSIRGRGTDTQYF

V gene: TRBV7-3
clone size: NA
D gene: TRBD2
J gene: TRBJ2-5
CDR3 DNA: TGTGCCAGCAGCCCATCTAGCGGTCAAGAGACCCAGTACTTC
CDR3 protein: CASSPSSGQETQYF

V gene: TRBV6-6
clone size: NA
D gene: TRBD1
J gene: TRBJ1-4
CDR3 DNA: TGTGCCAGCAGTATGGACAGGGGTAATGAAAAACTGTTTTTT
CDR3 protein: CASSMDRGNEKLFF

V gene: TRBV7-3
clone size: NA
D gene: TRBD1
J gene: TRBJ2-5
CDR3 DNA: TGTGCCAGCAGCTTATATAAGGGGGCAGAGACCCAGTACTTC
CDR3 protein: CASSLYKGAETQYF

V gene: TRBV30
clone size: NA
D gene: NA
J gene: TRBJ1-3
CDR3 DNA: TGTGCCTGGAGCCCGAACTCCTCGGGAAACACCATATATTTT
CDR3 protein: CAWSPNSSGNTIYF

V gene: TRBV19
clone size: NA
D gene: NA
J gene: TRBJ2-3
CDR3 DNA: TGTGCCAGTAGTATCCGGGGGAGTATCGGCACAGATACGCAGTATTTT
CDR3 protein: CASSIRGSIGTDTQYF

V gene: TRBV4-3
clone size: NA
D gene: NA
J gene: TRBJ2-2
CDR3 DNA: TGCGCCAGCAGGTCCCACGCCGGGACCGTGAACACCGGGGAGCTGTTTTTT
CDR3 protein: CASRSHAGTVNTGELFF

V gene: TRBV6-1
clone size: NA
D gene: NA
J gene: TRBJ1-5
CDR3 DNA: TGTGCCAGCAGTGATAGTCAGCCCCAGCATTTT
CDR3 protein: CASSDSQPQHF

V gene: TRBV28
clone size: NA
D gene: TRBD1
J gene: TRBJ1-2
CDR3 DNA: TGTGCCAGCAGTTTAGGAGCAGGGGGCGTAGACTATGGCTACACCTTC
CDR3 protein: CASSLGAGGVDYGYTF

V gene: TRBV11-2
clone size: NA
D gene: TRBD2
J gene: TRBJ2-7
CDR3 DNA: TGTGCCAGCAGCTTAGCTATTAGTCGTCCTAGCGGGAGTGTCGAGCAGTACTTC
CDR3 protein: CASSLAISRPSGSVEQYF

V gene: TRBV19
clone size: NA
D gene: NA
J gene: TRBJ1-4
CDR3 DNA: TGTGCCAGTAGTACTACAGGGAGGACTAATGAAAAACTGTTTTTT
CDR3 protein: CASSTTGRTNEKLFF

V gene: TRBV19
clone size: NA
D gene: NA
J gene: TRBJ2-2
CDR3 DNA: TGTGCCGGACGGAGAGGACCGAACACCGGGGAGCTGTTTTTT
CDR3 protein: CAGRRGPNTGELFF

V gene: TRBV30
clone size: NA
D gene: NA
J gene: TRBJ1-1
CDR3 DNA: TGTGCCACCCGTCCGGGGCTGATGAACACTGAAGCTTTCTTT
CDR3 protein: CATRPGLMNTEAFF